This TCR beta chain derives from a study of T-cell reconstitution after alpha-beta-depleted transplantation in children. Study-level results: One year after transplant, T-cell counts and diversity came mostly from newly produced T cells.

This clonotype has a handful of counts. Its target is not known. The length of the CDR3 is 14 residues. V gave up 6 bases and J gave up 7 bases, with 18 bases separating them. CDR1 and CDR2 (germline): MDHEN, SYDVKM. The TCRbeta library incorporated unique molecular identifiers. From the PCR reads, TCRdb called clonotypes with MiXCR, one entry per CDR3 protein. The sample lists 450,000 to 550,000 distinct CDR3 sequences; 11% were seen once. The rearrangement joins TRBV28 to TRBJ1-1; D unclear. The sample consisted of PBMCs, mostly from graft donor cells, taken 180 days after TCRalphabeta/CD19-depleted stem cell transplant. The source is a female patient aged 2-9 years who had a stem cell transplant for aplastic anemia, so the T cells may come from the graft donor. The CDR3 is CASRPRVRLIEAFF. CDR3 sequence (DNA): TGTGCCAGCAGGCCGCGTGTCCGCCTCATTGAAGCTTTCTTT.